The entry that follows covers one T cell receptor (beta chain) sequence. In the naive CD8 group, cells lacked CD45RO and were positively selected for CCR7, so terminally differentiated effector memory CD45RA+ cells were left out. Each sample came from a Caucasian adult donor living in Nashville, Tennessee. This sample was included in a study of shared clonotypes between healthy human individuals. Per the germline V gene, CDR1 is PRHDT and CDR2 is FYEKMQ (reference sequence). The CDR3 length is 17 residues. The V end was cut by 5 bases, the J end by 4 bases, with 22 bases between. TCRdb keeps only in-frame clones here, not all; method: immunoSEQ multiplex PCR. In the table there are roughly 2 million clones, approximately 94% of which are singletons.

This chain connects TRBV13 to TRBJ2-3, with D uncertain. This clonotype originated in a young man in good health. Material: naive CD8+ T cells sorted from blood. CDR3 loop: CASSLRTAGPWSDTQYF. Here the CDR3 DNA reads TGTGCCAGCAGCCTCCGAACCGCCGGCCCTTGGTCAGATACGCAGTATTTT.